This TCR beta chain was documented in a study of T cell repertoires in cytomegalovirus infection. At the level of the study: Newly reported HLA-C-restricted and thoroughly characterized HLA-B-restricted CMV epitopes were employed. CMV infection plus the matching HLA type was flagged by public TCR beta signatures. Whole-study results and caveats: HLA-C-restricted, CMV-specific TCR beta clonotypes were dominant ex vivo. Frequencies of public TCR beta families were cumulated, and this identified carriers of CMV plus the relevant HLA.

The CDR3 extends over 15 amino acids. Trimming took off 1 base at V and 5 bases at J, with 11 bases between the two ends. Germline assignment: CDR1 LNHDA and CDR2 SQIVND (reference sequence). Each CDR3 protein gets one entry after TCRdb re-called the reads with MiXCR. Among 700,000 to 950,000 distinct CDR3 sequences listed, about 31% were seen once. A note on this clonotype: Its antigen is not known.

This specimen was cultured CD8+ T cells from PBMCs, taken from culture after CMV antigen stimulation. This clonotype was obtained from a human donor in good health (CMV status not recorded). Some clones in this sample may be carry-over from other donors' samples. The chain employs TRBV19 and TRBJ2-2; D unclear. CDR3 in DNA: TGTGCCAGTAGTATAGTGGCAGTGGATACCGGGGAGCTGTTTTTT. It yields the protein CASSIVAVDTGELFF.